This entry lists 17 T cell receptor beta chains sequenced from one sample in a study of blood T cell dynamics during melanoma immunotherapy. Some clones are missing from TCRdb's copy, which holds only in-frame ones; the method was immunoSEQ multiplex PCR. Here the sample spans about 5,800 clones, roughly 87% being singletons. Time point: pre-treatment baseline. Sequences were derived from blood, sampled from a patient treated with checkpoint blockade. The source of these receptors is a human donor with melanoma.

This clone was detected once. The chain's CDR3 is CASSQGTGEGNTEAFF. The CDR3 coding sequence is TGTGCCAGCAGTCAAGGGACAGGGGAGGGGAACACTGAAGCTTTCTTT. V usage is TRBV27 and J usage is TRBJ1-1, with 10 bases that match TRBD1. Germline-derived CDR1 and CDR2 are MNHEY and SMNVEV (reference sequence). V lost 5 bases to trimming and J lost 1 base; unmatched junction nucleotides: 7. This CDR3 region has 16 residues.

V gene TRBV2 combines with J gene TRBJ2-1; unclear D gene. The V end was cut by 4 bases, the J end by 7 bases, with 14 bases between. The germline CDR1 and CDR2 sequences are SNHLY and FYNNEI. The CDR3 spans 14 residues. CDR3 residues: CASSVRLVRNEQFF. CDR3 in DNA: TGTGCCAGCAGTGTTCGTTTGGTGAGGAATGAGCAGTTCTTC. Complete variable domain (other parts from reference TRBV2 and TRBJ2-1): EPEVTQTPSHQVTQMGQEVILRCVPISNHLYFYWYRQILGQKVEFLVSFYNNEISEKSEIFDDQFSVERPDGSNFTLKIRSTKLEDSAMYFCASSVRLVRNEQFFGPGTRLTVL.

The rearrangement uses TRBV4-3 and TRBJ2-3, with 9 bases that match TRBD1. The CDR3 contains 17 residues. Germline assignment: CDR1 LGHNA and CDR2 YSLEER. J was trimmed by 6 bases and V by 1 base; bases with no gene match: 11. This chain's CDR3 is CASSQVGWGQGLDTQYF. The CDR3 nucleotides are TGCGCCAGCAGCCAAGTAGGATGGGGACAGGGACTTGATACGCAGTATTTT.

J is TRBJ1-5 and V is TRBV27, with D possibly TRBD1 on 6 matching bases. The V gene lost 5 bases and the J gene lost 4 bases, with 21 bases spanning the gap. Looked up from germline, CDR1 is MNHEY and CDR2 is SMNVEV (reference sequence). The length of the CDR3 is 17 residues. The CDR3: CASSPYTGFLLNQPQHF. CDR3 nucleotide sequence: TGTGCCAGCAGTCCTTACACAGGGTTCCTTCTTAATCAGCCCCAGCATTTT.

The rearrangement joins TRBV5-1 to TRBJ2-1; D remains ambiguous. Between the trimmed V and J ends, which lost 0 bases and 0 bases, there was a span of 7 bases. In germline, CDR1 is SGHRS, CDR2 YFSETQ. The CDR3 totals 15 residues. CDR3 in DNA: TGCGCCAGCAGCTTGGGAGTAAACTCCTACAATGAGCAGTTCTTC. It is translated as CASSLGVNSYNEQFF. Full variable domain (outside the CDR3, taken from reference TRBV5-1 and TRBJ2-1): KAGVTQTPRYLIKTRGQQVTLSCSPISGHRSVSWYQQTPGQGLQFLFEYFSETQRNKGNFPGRFSGRQFSNSRSEMNVSTLELGDSALYLCASSLGVNSYNEQFFGPGTRLTVL.

The sample holds one count of this clone. V usage is TRBV19 and J usage is TRBJ1-2; 7 positions match TRBD1. The CDR3 is 14 amino acids. V was clipped by 4 bases and J by 6 bases; unmatched bases: 8. Looked up from germline, CDR1 is LNHDA and CDR2 is SQIVND (reference sequence). The DNA of the CDR3 is TGTGCCAGTAGTACCTTAGGGGGCGCGAATGGCTACACCTTC. Protein sequence: CASSTLGGANGYTF.

The V call is TRBV18, the J call TRBJ1-2; D unclear. V lost 0 bases and J 7 bases, leaving 15 bases between the germline ends. CDR1 is KGHSH and CDR2 is LQKENI in the germline V gene. CDR3 size: 15 residues. In DNA, the CDR3 is TGTGCCAGCTCACCACCCACGGGCTCGAAGGGTGGCTACACCTTC. The encoded protein is CASSPPTGSKGGYTF. The whole variable domain, remainder taken from reference TRBV18 and TRBJ1-2, is NAGVMQNPRHLVRRRGQEARLRCSPMKGHSHVYWYRQLPEEGLKFMVYLQKENIIDESGMPKERFSAEFPKEGPSILRIQQVVRGDSAAYFCASSPPTGSKGGYTFGSGTRLTVV.

This clone was counted only a few times. V and J are TRBV4-1 and TRBJ1-1, with TRBD1 matching 12 bases. Germline V gene sequence: CDR1 MGHRA, CDR2 YSYEKL. V shed 6 bases, J shed 5 bases, and the junction held 1 base outside the gene matches. There are 13 residues in the CDR3. This chain's CDR3 is CASRGQGATEAFF. The DNA for the CDR3 is TGCGCCAGCAGGGGACAGGGGGCTACTGAAGCTTTCTTT.

J is TRBJ2-2 and V is TRBV4-3; TRBD1 is a possible D gene (6 bases). CDR1 and CDR2 from the germline V gene are LGHNA and YSLEER. This CDR3 contains 18 residues. V was shortened by 0 bases and J by 5 bases, with 19 bases between the two germline ends. The CDR3 DNA sequence: TGCGCCAGCAGCCAAGATAGGAGCGACAGGTCCTCTACCGGGGAGCTGTTTTTT. Translating it yields CASSQDRSDRSSTGELFF.

This chain uses TRBV7-6 with TRBJ1-5; D not resolved. V lost 1 base and J 2 bases, leaving 9 bases between the germline ends. Germline CDR1 reads SGHVS; CDR2 reads FNYEAQ. CDR3 size: 15 residues. CDR3 DNA: TGTGCCAGCAGCTTAGTCTCCGGACGCAATCAGCCCCAGCATTTT. Translated, it gives CASSLVSGRNQPQHF.

The gene calls are TRBV6-4 and TRBJ1-6; D perhaps matches TRBD1 (6 bases). Germline CDR1 and CDR2: MRHNA and SNTAGT. The germline V and J ends were trimmed by 2 bases and 14 bases, with 10 bases remaining between them. The CDR3 spans 12 residues. CDR3 sequence: CASSDGTGTLHF. CDR3 bases: TGTGCCAGCAGTGACGGTACAGGGACCCTCCACTTT.

CDR3: CASSAIGTSGSIYNEQFF. The CDR3 DNA reads TGTGCCAGCAGTGCCATCGGGACTAGCGGGAGTATTTACAATGAGCAGTTCTTC. The chain employs TRBV28 and TRBJ2-1, with TRBD2 matching over 14 bases. Germline V lookup: CDR1 MDHEN, CDR2 SYDVKM. The V gene end was trimmed by 5 bases and the J gene end by 4 bases; junction bases not matched to a gene: 10. The CDR3 loop spans 18 amino acids.

The chain employs TRBV2 and TRBJ1-6, with D maybe TRBD1 (6 bases). This CDR3 has 14 residues. The V gene's germline CDR1 is SNHLY and CDR2 FYNNEI. Trimming cost V 6 bases and J 7 bases, with 13 bases left between them. As DNA, the CDR3 is TGTGCCAGCAGGCAGACAGGATCAAATTCACCCCTCCACTTT. Its protein is CASRQTGSNSPLHF.

This rearrangement joins TRBV7-9 to TRBJ2-5; D unresolved. Germline CDR1 is SEHNR and CDR2 is FQNEAQ (reference sequence). V was pared by 7 bases and J by 3 bases, with 6 bases between. The CDR3 spans 11 residues. The CDR3: CASTQKETQYF. In nucleotides, the CDR3 is TGTGCCAGCACCCAGAAAGAGACCCAGTACTTC.

The chain has TRBV5-4 and TRBJ1-4; 12 nucleotides line up with TRBD1. CDR3 length equals 16 residues. Germline V gene sequence: CDR1 SGHNT, CDR2 YYREEE (reference sequence). J was trimmed by 7 bases and V by 0 bases; bases with no gene match: 4. The CDR3 loop is CASSLGGQGAGEKLFF. CDR3 nucleotide sequence: TGTGCCAGCAGCTTGGGGGGACAGGGGGCAGGTGAAAAACTGTTTTTT.

V is TRBV4-1 and J is TRBJ2-1; tentative D call: TRBD2 (6 bases). The CDR3 is 13 residues long. V gave up 7 bases and J gave up 7 bases, with 14 bases separating them. In germline, CDR1 is MGHRA, CDR2 YSYEKL. This CDR3 reads CASIGGVINEQFF. Here the CDR3 DNA reads TGCGCCAGCATAGGAGGGGTAATTAATGAGCAGTTCTTC.

The rearrangement links TRBV7-2 to TRBJ2-1; 7 nucleotides agree with TRBD1. After removal of 1 base from V and 7 bases from J, the junction contained 4 bases not matched to a gene. CDR1 and CDR2 from the germline V gene are SGHTA and FQGNSA. The CDR3 contains 14 residues. The CDR3: CASSLDNRGNEQFF. CDR3 bases: TGTGCCAGCAGCTTAGATAACAGGGGTAATGAGCAGTTCTTC.